Listed here are 26 T cell receptor beta chains from one sample, sequenced in a study of CD8 T cells in Susac syndrome. Random-hexamer reverse transcription was applied to roughly 0.5 to 1 ug RNA. A single record per CDR3 protein comes from TCRdb applying MiXCR to the immunoSEQ multiplex PCR reads. The sample includes some 300,000 distinct CDR3 sequences, roughly 85% of them seen just once. What was sequenced was CD8+ T cells from PBMCs. These TCRs come from a human donor with multiple sclerosis.

The chain employs TRBV4-3 and TRBJ1-1; tentative D call: TRBD1 (5 bases). The V gene's germline CDR1 is LGHNA and CDR2 YSLEER. With 0 bases removed from V and 8 bases from J, the gap between germline ends came to 10 bases. The CDR3 has 13 residues. This CDR3 reads CASSQEGRGEAFF. The CDR3 DNA follows: TGCGCCAGCAGCCAAGAGGGGCGGGGGGAAGCTTTCTTT.

This clonotype was detected only once. The rearrangement links TRBV28 to TRBJ1-2, with D perhaps TRBD1 (6 bases). Germline V gene data show CDR1 as MDHEN and CDR2 as SYDVKM. The CDR3 consists of 16 residues. V shed 4 bases and J shed 4 bases, with 19 bases lying between them. The CDR3 DNA follows: TGTGCCAGCAGTTCCCCGGAGCGTCAGGGGTCCTATGGCTACACCTTC. It is translated as CASSSPERQGSYGYTF.

The chain joins TRBV7-3 to TRBJ2-3; tentatively, D is TRBD1 (6 bases). V lost 1 base, J lost 2 bases, and 10 bases lay in between. CDR1 is SGHTA, CDR2 FQGTGA, per germline. The CDR3 is 15 residues long. The CDR3, as DNA: TGTGCCAGCAGCTTAAGGGGGCTAAACACAGATACGCAGTATTTT. Translated: CASSLRGLNTDTQYF.

The chain combines TRBV27 with TRBJ2-3; weak D call: TRBD1 (5 bases). The germline gives CDR1 MNHEY, CDR2 SMNVEV (reference sequence). Trimming pared 3 bases from V and 10 bases from J, leaving 11 bases between. The CDR3 runs 12 residues. CDR3 protein: CASSLGPAPQYF. The CDR3 DNA is TGTGCCAGCAGTTTGGGGCCGGCGCCGCAGTATTTT.

The V call is TRBV4-3, the J call TRBJ2-1; D is uncertain. Germline values: CDR1 LGHNA, CDR2 YSLEER. The ends were cut back, 2 bases at V and 0 bases at J, with 8 bases in the middle. The CDR3 contains 15 residues. CDR3 bases: TGCGCCAGCAGCCAATTGAAGAGCTCCTACAATGAGCAGTTCTTC. This translates into CASSQLKSSYNEQFF.

The chain recombines TRBV27 with TRBJ2-7; the match to TRBD1 covers 7 bases. There are 14 residues in the CDR3. The ends lost 6 bases at V and 3 bases at J; junction bases unmatched: 8. Germline CDR1 is MNHEY and CDR2 is SMNVEV (reference sequence). The CDR3, as DNA: TGTGCCAGCAGCATCTACCGGGACAGCTACGAGCAGTACTTC. It yields the protein CASSIYRDSYEQYF.

The chain is built from TRBV28 and TRBJ2-7, with 13 bases matching TRBD2. V dropped 5 bases and J dropped 0; count of bases not matched to a gene: 13. Germline V gives CDR1 MDHEN, CDR2 SYDVKM. CDR3 length: 19 residues. This CDR3 is CASSPLSPTSGRSSYEQYF. CDR3 DNA sequence: TGTGCCAGCAGTCCCCTCTCTCCGACTAGCGGGAGGAGCTCCTACGAGCAGTACTTC. Full variable domain (remainder filled in from reference TRBV28 and TRBJ2-7): DVKVTQSSRYLVKRTGEKVFLECVQDMDHENMFWYRQDPGLGLRLIYFSYDVKMKEKGDIPEGYSVSREKKERFSLILESASTNQTSMYLCASSPLSPTSGRSSYEQYFGPGTRLTVT.

As concerns this clonotype: The junction shows a germline mismatch at one end, possibly a read error. The DNA for the CDR3 is TGTGCCAGCAGCCTCACTACTAGCGGGGGCTACCATGAGCAGTTCTTC. Its translation: CASSLTTSGGYHEQFF. The V gene is TRBV6-1, the J gene TRBJ2-1; 11 bases match TRBD2. The length of the CDR3 is 16 residues. From germline, CDR1 is MNHNS and CDR2 SASEGT.

V usage is TRBV27 and J usage is TRBJ2-7, with 10 bases that match TRBD1. With 5 bases clipped from V and 0 bases from J, the junction kept 4 bases outside the gene matches. There are 15 residues in the CDR3. Germline V gene lookup returns CDR1 MNHEY and CDR2 SMNVEV (reference sequence). Here the CDR3 DNA reads TGTGCCAGCAGTCCTCGGGACAGGGGCTCCTACGAGCAGTACTTC. It is translated as CASSPRDRGSYEQYF.

The genes are TRBV19 and TRBJ1-1; D remains unclear. V was pared by 6 bases and J by 3 bases, with 11 bases between. CDR3 size: 13 residues. From germline, CDR1 is LNHDA and CDR2 SQIVND (reference sequence). CDR3 nucleotide sequence: TGTGCCAGTAGCGAGTTGGTGTACACTGAAGCTTTCTTT. Protein product: CASSELVYTEAFF.

This clonotype occurred once. The chain carries TRBV20-1 and TRBJ2-3; 10 nucleotides align to TRBD2. This CDR3 is 17 amino acids long. With V trimmed by 5 bases and J by 5 bases, 16 bases remained unmatched. Germline lookup yields CDR1 DFQATT and CDR2 SNEGSKA (reference sequence). The CDR3 spells CSASPWPAGGKEDTQYF. CDR3 in DNA: TGCAGTGCTTCACCGTGGCCAGCGGGAGGGAAGGAAGATACGCAGTATTTT.

This clonotype has just one count. The chain carries TRBV29-1 and TRBJ1-1, with 8 bases fitting TRBD1. The length of the CDR3 is 15 residues. V dropped 5 bases and J dropped 2; count of bases not matched to a gene: 10. In germline, CDR1 is SQVTM, CDR2 ANQGSEA. In DNA form, the CDR3 reads TGCAGCGTTCATGGACAGGGAGGCCCTAACACTGAAGCTTTCTTT. It yields the protein CSVHGQGGPNTEAFF.

V is TRBV15 and J is TRBJ2-7; unclear D gene. Between the trimmed V and J ends, which lost 8 bases and 6 bases, there was a span of 14 bases. CDR1 LNHNV and CDR2 YYDKDF come from the germline V gene (reference sequence). The CDR3 sequence is 12 residues long. CDR3 in amino acids: CATWGGKREQYF. Written as DNA, the CDR3 is TGTGCCACCTGGGGTGGGAAACGCGAGCAGTACTTC.

This rearrangement joins TRBV9 to TRBJ2-2; tentatively, D is TRBD2 (5 bases). The CDR3 spans 14 residues. V shed 1 base and J shed 6 bases, with 10 bases lying between them. The V gene's germline CDR1 is SGDLS and CDR2 YYNGEE. In DNA form, the CDR3 reads TGTGCCAGCAGCGTACTAGAGGGTGCCGGGGAGCTGTTTTTT. Its translation is CASSVLEGAGELFF.

V usage is TRBV20-1 and J usage is TRBJ2-1, with D possibly TRBD2 on 5 matching bases. Trimming left V 0 bases short and J 7 bases short, with 16 bases between. Germline V CDR1 and CDR2: DFQATT, SNEGSKA (reference sequence). The CDR3 length is 15 residues. CDR3 sequence reads: CSARDLRRELNEQFF. The CDR3 nucleotides are TGCAGTGCTAGAGATCTACGACGGGAACTAAATGAGCAGTTCTTC.

The chain recombines TRBV11-2 with TRBJ2-2, with 10 nucleotides matching TRBD2. Germline values: CDR1 SGHAT, CDR2 FQNNGV. The trim removed 1 base at V and 1 base at J, leaving 9 bases unmatched. This CDR3 spans 19 amino acids. The DNA for the CDR3 is TGTGCCAGCAGCTTAGTGAGGGGGACTAGCGTTTTGAACACCGGGGAGCTGTTTTTT. It yields the protein CASSLVRGTSVLNTGELFF.

The chain recombines TRBV9 with TRBJ2-2; 12 positions agree with TRBD2. Trimming at V came to 4 bases and at J to 0 bases, leaving 4 bases not matched to a gene. The CDR3 spans 17 residues. The V gene's germline CDR1 is SGDLS and CDR2 YYNGEE. This chain's CDR3 is CASSFRTSGTNTGELFF. In nucleotides, the CDR3 is TGTGCCAGCAGCTTCCGGACTAGCGGGACGAACACCGGGGAGCTGTTTTTT.

The chain carries TRBV24-1 and TRBJ2-1; possible D gene TRBD2, 5 bases. Trimming shortened V by 0 bases and J by 7 bases, and 9 bases separated the two germline ends. The CDR3 is 14 amino acids. Per germline, CDR1 KGHDR and CDR2 SFDVKD. CDR3 in DNA: TGTGCCACCAGTGATTTGAGCGGAGCGAATGAGCAGTTCTTC. Translated: CATSDLSGANEQFF.

The genes are TRBV10-2 and TRBJ1-1; D uncertain. Trimming took off 3 bases at V and 4 bases at J, with 12 bases between the two ends. Germline V gene data show CDR1 as WSHSY and CDR2 as SAAADI. CDR3 size: 14 residues. The DNA of the CDR3 is TGCGCCAGCAGTGATCCGGGAACGGGCACTGAAGCTTTCTTT. The encoded protein is CASSDPGTGTEAFF.

This sequence joins TRBV11-3 and TRBJ2-1; D ambiguous. The CDR3 is made up of 15 amino acids. Trimming cost V 5 bases and J 0 bases, with 11 bases left between them. The germline CDR1 and CDR2 sequences are SGHNT and YENEEA. CDR3 sequence reads: CASSPRLSSYNEQFF. The CDR3 DNA is TGTGCCAGCAGCCCACGACTCAGCTCCTACAATGAGCAGTTCTTC.

This chain links TRBV4-3 with TRBJ2-1; D assignment may be TRBD1 or TRBD2 (5 bases each). Germline V CDR1 and CDR2: LGHNA, YSLEER. The CDR3 is made up of 18 amino acids. Trimming pared 3 bases from V and 5 bases from J, leaving 23 bases between. In DNA form, the CDR3 reads TGCGCCAGCAGCCAGTCAGGGTCAGCGAGGGAGTTGGACAATGAGCAGTTCTTC. This gives the protein CASSQSGSARELDNEQFF.

The rearrangement joins TRBV23-1 to TRBJ1-6, with D possibly TRBD1 on 6 matching bases. TRBV23-1 has ORF status, its function being uncertain. CDR3 length: 19 amino acids. V was trimmed by 2 bases and J by 7 bases, leaving 24 bases between them. Here the CDR3 DNA reads TGCGCCAGCAGTCAACCTGCTCTATCACAGGGAGCGGGGAATTCACCCCTCCACTTT. This sequence encodes CASSQPALSQGAGNSPLHF.

This chain links TRBV30 with TRBJ1-2, with no clear D. Germline V gives CDR1 GTSNPN, CDR2 SVGIG (reference sequence). The CDR3 is 11 amino acids. V lost 4 bases and J 4 bases, leaving 7 bases between the germline ends. The chain's CDR3 is CAWNGFYGYTF. For the CDR3, the DNA is TGTGCCTGGAATGGTTTCTATGGCTACACCTTC.

This clonotype was detected only a few times. The chain carries TRBV28 and TRBJ2-7; 8 nucleotides match TRBD2. V shed 7 bases and J 0 bases; nucleotides not matched to a gene: 2. The CDR3 has 13 residues. Germline lookup yields CDR1 MDHEN and CDR2 SYDVKM. DNA for the CDR3: TGTGCCAGCACCCGGGGGGGCTCCTACGAGCAGTACTTC. It translates to CASTRGGSYEQYF.

The sample holds one count of this clonotype. This chain uses TRBV13 with TRBJ2-2; possibly TRBD1 or TRBD2 for D (5 bases each). Germline-derived CDR1 and CDR2 are PRHDT and FYEKMQ (reference sequence). CDR3 length: 17 residues. Trimming took off 1 base at V and 5 bases at J, with 17 bases between the two ends. DNA of the CDR3: TGTGCCAGCAGCTTAGAATCTGGGCAGGGACGTACCGGGGAGCTGTTTTTT. It is translated as CASSLESGQGRTGELFF.

For the CDR3, the DNA is TGCAGTGCTAGTTGGAGCCCAAGGGACACCTCTGGAAACACCATATATTTT. This translates into CSASWSPRDTSGNTIYF. This chain joins TRBV20-1 and TRBJ1-3, with D tentatively TRBD1 (6 bases). CDR1 and CDR2 (germline): DFQATT, SNEGSKA (reference sequence). This CDR3 spans 17 amino acids. V lost 3 bases and J 0 bases, leaving 18 bases between the germline ends.